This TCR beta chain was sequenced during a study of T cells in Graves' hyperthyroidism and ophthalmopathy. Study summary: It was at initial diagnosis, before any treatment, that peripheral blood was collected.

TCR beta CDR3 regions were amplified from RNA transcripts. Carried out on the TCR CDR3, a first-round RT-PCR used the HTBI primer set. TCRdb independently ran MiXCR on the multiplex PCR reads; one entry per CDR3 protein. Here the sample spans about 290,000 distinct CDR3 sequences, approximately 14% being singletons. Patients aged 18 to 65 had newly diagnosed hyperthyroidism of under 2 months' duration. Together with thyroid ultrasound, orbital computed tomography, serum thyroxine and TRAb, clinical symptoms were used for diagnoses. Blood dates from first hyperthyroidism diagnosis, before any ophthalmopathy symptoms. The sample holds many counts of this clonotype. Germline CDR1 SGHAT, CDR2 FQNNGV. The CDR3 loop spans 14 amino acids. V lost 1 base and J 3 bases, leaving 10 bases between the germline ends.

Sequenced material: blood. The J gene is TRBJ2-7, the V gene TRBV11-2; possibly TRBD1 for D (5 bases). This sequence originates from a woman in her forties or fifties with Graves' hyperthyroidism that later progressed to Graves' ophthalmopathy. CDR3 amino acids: CASSLGAGNYEQYF. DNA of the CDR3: TGTGCCAGCAGCTTAGGGGCAGGGAACTACGAGCAGTACTTC.